A selection of T cell receptor beta chains follows, all from one sample in a study of cytomegalovirus exposure and HLA in healthy donors. Using immunoSEQ multiplex PCR, the repertoire was profiled, and TCRdb retains in-frame clones only, with some absent. The table shows roughly 120,000 clones, with 79% occurring only once. The sample comprised PBMCs. These receptors were obtained from a man aged 25-40 years in good health and CMV-seropositive. The CDR3 runs from the conserved cysteine through the conserved F or W. The D gene is left open where the match is weak. Not all rows give a size; the values are once, few, many and, for expanded clones, a class.

v_call	cdr3_length	j_call	clone_size	d_call	cdr3_aa	cdr3_nt
TRBV7-3	13	TRBJ1-1	NA	TRBD1	CASSLRQGVEAFF	TGTGCCAGCAGCTTAAGACAGGGGGTGGAAGCTTTCTTT
TRBV18	15	TRBJ2-2	NA	TRBD1	CASSPPTGATGELLF	TGTGCCAGCTCACCACCAACAGGGGCTACCGGGGAGCTGCTTTTT
TRBV29-1	15	TRBJ2-5	NA	TRBD1	CSVLEGTGVVETQYF	TGCAGCGTCCTTGAGGGGACAGGGGTGGTTGAGACCCAGTACTTC
TRBV5-1	15	TRBJ2-3	NA	NA	CASSSGLGVGDTQYF	TGCGCCAGCAGCTCGGGACTCGGTGTCGGGGATACGCAGTATTTT
TRBV6-5	13	TRBJ2-7	once	TRBD1	CASRRQGADEQYF	TGTGCCAGCAGGCGACAGGGGGCTGACGAGCAGTACTTC
TRBV28	12	TRBJ2-7	NA	TRBD1	CASTGQGSEQYF	TGTGCCAGCACAGGACAGGGTAGCGAGCAGTACTTC
TRBV29-1	13	TRBJ2-4	NA	NA	CSVGREDRGIQYF	TGCAGCGTAGGGAGGGAAGACAGGGGCATTCAGTACTTC
TRBV13	17	TRBJ1-6	NA	TRBD1	CASSLGATGAYNSPLHF	TGTGCCAGCAGCTTAGGGGCTACAGGGGCCTATAATTCACCCCTCCACTTT
TRBV19	17	TRBJ2-5	once	TRBD1	CASSRWTGDQYQETQYF	TGTGCCAGTAGTCGATGGACAGGGGACCAGTACCAAGAGACCCAGTACTTC
TRBV4-1	15	TRBJ2-2	NA	NA	CASSWDTANTGELFF	TGCGCCAGCAGCTGGGACACCGCGAACACCGGGGAGCTGTTTTTT
TRBV9	14	TRBJ1-2	NA	NA	CASSSRTALAGYTF	TGTGCCAGCAGCTCTCGGACCGCCCTAGCGGGCTACACCTTC
TRBV6-5	14	TRBJ1-3	NA	TRBD1	CASSWTGEGNTIYF	TGTGCCAGCAGCTGGACAGGGGAAGGAAACACCATATATTTT
TRBV27	14	TRBJ2-1	NA	TRBD1	CASRLRTGLVEQFF	TGTGCCAGCAGACTAAGGACAGGGTTAGTCGAGCAGTTCTTC
TRBV10-3	16	TRBJ1-2	NA	NA	CAISERGSTSPYGYTF	TGTGCCATCAGTGAGCGGGGGTCGACAAGCCCCTATGGCTACACCTTC
TRBV7-6	17	TRBJ2-7	NA	TRBD2	CASSRGVEGLAGYEQYF	TGTGCCAGCAGTCGGGGTGTGGAGGGACTAGCGGGGTACGAGCAGTACTTC
TRBV27	15	TRBJ1-2	NA	NA	CASRLGGRGASGYTF	TGTGCCAGCAGACTCGGGGGGAGAGGGGCCAGTGGCTACACCTTC
TRBV5-4	20	TRBJ2-1	NA	TRBD2	CASSRVPAGALSSLYNEQFF	TGTGCCAGCAGCCGTGTTCCAGCGGGGGCCCTCAGTTCTCTTTACAATGAGCAGTTCTTC
TRBV9	16	TRBJ2-7	few	NA	CASSVVPGHGTGEQYF	TGTGCCAGCAGCGTAGTTCCGGGACACGGAACGGGGGAGCAGTACTTC
TRBV5-1	15	TRBJ1-4	NA	NA	CASSLGPDEVEKLFF	TGCGCCAGCAGCTTGGGACCGGATGAGGTTGAAAAACTGTTTTTT
TRBV7-2	12	TRBJ1-1	NA	TRBD1	CASSPRQGEAFF	TGTGCCAGCAGCCCAAGACAGGGTGAAGCTTTCTTT
TRBV7-2	14	TRBJ2-5	NA	TRBD1	CASARDRVQETQYF	TGTGCCAGCGCCCGGGACAGGGTTCAAGAGACCCAGTACTTC
TRBV18	14	TRBJ1-2	NA	NA	CASSPQKGNYGYTF	TGTGCCAGCTCACCACAGAAGGGGAACTATGGCTACACCTTC
TRBV6-1	13	TRBJ2-7	few	TRBD2	CASKGSGRDEQYF	TGTGCCAGCAAAGGGAGCGGGAGGGACGAGCAGTACTTC
TRBV7-9	15	TRBJ2-7	NA	NA	CASSLGGGVVYEQYF	TGTGCCAGCAGCTTAGGAGGGGGGGTGGTCTACGAGCAGTACTTC
TRBV15	15	TRBJ2-5	NA	NA	CATRSRDTYQETQYF	TGTGCCACCAGGTCCCGGGACACGTACCAAGAGACCCAGTACTTC
TRBV25-1	17	TRBJ1-1	NA	NA	CASSERANQRWCTEAFF	TGTGCCAGCAGTGAGCGGGCTAACCAAAGGTGGTGCACTGAAGCTTTCTTT
TRBV5-4	13	TRBJ2-4	NA	NA	CASSFETKNIQYF	TGTGCCAGCAGCTTTGAGACCAAAAACATTCAGTACTTC
TRBV4-2	16	TRBJ2-5	NA	TRBD2	CASSQDEAGGGETQYF	TGTGCCAGCAGCCAAGATGAAGCGGGAGGAGGGGAGACCCAGTACTTC
TRBV6-1	13	TRBJ2-1	NA	NA	CASGARSYNEQFF	TGTGCCAGCGGAGCAAGGTCCTACAATGAGCAGTTCTTC
TRBV2	16	TRBJ1-6	NA	NA	CASSDARVFRNSPLHF	TGTGCCAGCAGTGACGCCAGGGTGTTTCGAAATTCACCCCTCCACTTT
TRBV18	13	TRBJ2-7	once	NA	CASSPPGSYEQYF	TGTGCCAGCTCACCACCAGGGAGCTACGAGCAGTACTTC
TRBV21-1	15	TRBJ2-1	NA	NA	CASSKGGLSYNEQFF	TGTGCCAGCAGCAAAGGAGGGTTATCCTACAATGAGCAGTTCTTC
TRBV4-3	15	TRBJ2-1	NA	NA	CASSRGTSGQGEQFF	TGCGCCAGCAGCCGAGGTACCTCGGGGCAGGGGGAGCAGTTCTTC
TRBV5-1	18	TRBJ1-2	NA	NA	CASSLAWTERGANYGYTF	TGCGCCAGCAGCTTGGCCTGGACAGAGCGAGGGGCTAACTATGGCTACACCTTC
TRBV5-4	18	TRBJ2-6	once	TRBD1	CASSLSQGLFSGANVLTF	TGTGCCAGCAGCCTGTCACAGGGGCTGTTCTCTGGGGCCAACGTCCTGACTTTC
TRBV5-4	17	TRBJ1-1	NA	NA	CASSPSIGGRDDTEAFF	TGTGCCAGCAGCCCCTCAATTGGTGGCAGGGATGACACTGAAGCTTTCTTT
TRBV30	13	TRBJ2-7	NA	NA	CAWSVQVLYEQYF	TGTGCCTGGAGTGTACAGGTCCTCTACGAGCAGTACTTC
TRBV4-1	14	TRBJ1-5	many	NA	CASSLRYSNQPQHF	TGCGCCAGCAGCCTCAGGTATAGCAATCAGCCCCAGCATTTT
TRBV6-1	16	TRBJ1-5	NA	TRBD1	CASSEASGGRSQPQHF	TGTGCCAGCAGTGAAGCTTCAGGGGGCAGGAGTCAGCCCCAGCATTTT
TRBV7-9	11	TRBJ2-7	NA	NA	CSSSLIREQYF	TGTTCCAGCAGCTTGATTAGAGAGCAGTACTTC
TRBV7-9	18	TRBJ2-5	NA	TRBD2	CASSSRGGLAGIQETQYF	TGTGCCAGCAGCTCCCGGGGGGGGCTAGCGGGAATCCAAGAGACCCAGTACTTC
TRBV5-1	15	TRBJ2-2	NA	TRBD1	CASSETGENTGELFF	TGCGCCAGCAGCGAGACAGGGGAGAACACCGGGGAGCTGTTTTTT
TRBV9	12	TRBJ2-7	NA	TRBD1	CASSLTGDEQYF	TGTGCCAGCAGTCTTACAGGGGACGAGCAGTACTTC
TRBV19	17	TRBJ2-2	NA	NA	CASSSPSLSALSGELFF	TGTGCCAGTAGTTCCCCTAGCCTCTCAGCCTTGTCCGGGGAGCTGTTTTTT
TRBV30	13	TRBJ2-1	NA	TRBD1	CAWGQGAHNEQFF	TGTGCCTGGGGACAGGGGGCCCACAATGAGCAGTTCTTC
TRBV9	16	TRBJ2-3	NA	NA	CASSVLSSPSTDTQYF	TGTGCCAGCAGCGTACTGTCCAGTCCCAGCACAGATACGCAGTATTTT
TRBV4-3	14	TRBJ2-7	NA	TRBD1	CASSHRQGEGEQYF	TGCGCCAGCAGCCATCGACAGGGAGAAGGCGAGCAGTACTTC
TRBV18	18	TRBJ1-1	NA	NA	CASSPSEGRWRGNTEAFF	TGTGCCAGCTCACCTTCGGAGGGAAGGTGGAGGGGGAACACTGAAGCTTTCTTT
TRBV5-1	15	TRBJ2-1	NA	TRBD2	CASSRWSGTNNEQFF	TGCGCCAGCAGCCGCTGGTCCGGGACTAACAATGAGCAGTTCTTC
TRBV27	15	TRBJ2-5	NA	TRBD1	CASSPRTGFQETQYF	TGTGCCAGCAGTCCACGGACAGGCTTCCAAGAGACCCAGTACTTC
TRBV28	15	TRBJ2-7	NA	NA	CASSFPAGQSFEQYF	TGTGCCAGCAGTTTTCCGGCGGGACAGTCATTCGAGCAGTACTTC
TRBV19	17	TRBJ1-3	NA	TRBD1	CRRQGAYLRLSGNTIYF	TGCCGAAGACAGGGGGCCTACTTGCGCCTCTCTGGAAACACCATATATTTT
TRBV4-2	15	TRBJ2-5	NA	NA	CASSPRTDFSETQYF	TGTGCCAGCAGCCCGCGAACGGACTTTTCCGAGACCCAGTACTTC
TRBV6-5	14	TRBJ2-7	NA	TRBD1	CASSSGTGGYEQYF	TGTGCCAGCAGTTCCGGGACAGGGGGCTACGAGCAGTACTTC
TRBV9	14	TRBJ2-5	NA	NA	CASSVGGETETQYF	TGTGCCAGCAGCGTAGGGGGGGAAACAGAGACCCAGTACTTC
TRBV29-1	11	TRBJ2-7	NA	TRBD1	CSVDRDYEQYF	TGCAGCGTCGACAGGGACTACGAGCAGTACTTC
TRBV19	15	TRBJ2-1	NA	TRBD1	CASKRDREGGYEQFF	TGTGCCAGTAAAAGGGACAGGGAAGGGGGGTATGAGCAGTTCTTC
TRBV18	14	TRBJ1-4	NA	NA	CASSPGAGNEKLFF	TGTGCCAGCTCACCTGGGGCAGGGAATGAAAAACTGTTTTTT
TRBV4-1	14	TRBJ2-3	NA	NA	CASSHAGYTDTQYF	TGCGCCAGCAGCCACGCCGGGTACACAGATACGCAGTATTTT
TRBV5-8	17	TRBJ2-5	NA	TRBD1	CASSFRDRGLNWETQYF	TGTGCCAGCTCATTCCGAGACAGGGGCCTTAATTGGGAGACCCAGTACTTC